These T cell receptor beta chains were read from a single sample in a study of blood T cell repertoires in COVID-19. Sequencing used immunoSEQ multiplex PCR; TCRdb keeps in-frame clones, though not all of them. The table shows under 250,000 clones, with under 90% occurring only once. The specimen was peripheral blood. The receptors derive from a man aged 55 to 70 who had recovered from COVID-19. CDR3s include the opening cysteine and the closing phenylalanine or tryptophan.

V: TRBV12-5
CDR3: CASGQLGTGYGYTF

V: TRBV5-1
CDR3: CASSPDPGGAHNEQFF

V: TRBV19
CDR3: CASSSSRTSGGKETQYF

V: TRBV7-6
CDR3: CASRGTGILSGELFF

V: TRBV25-1
CDR3: CASSELSGNFYEQYF

V: TRBV14
CDR3: CASSPGLARTDTQYF

V: TRBV6-5
CDR3: CASKAGSSYNSPLHF

V: TRBV15
CDR3: CATSRDFVWTEETQYF

V: TRBV3-1/TRBV3-2
CDR3: CASSQDPGQGKGEKLFF

V: TRBV5-3
CDR3: CARSLVRPAARSENTIYF

V: TRBV6-5
CDR3: CASTRTGGYGYTF

V: TRBV14
CDR3: CASSQDGGAGDTQYF

V: TRBV19
CDR3: CASKPSDISEQYF

V: TRBV27
CDR3: CASSRAYEQYF

V: TRBV28
CDR3: CASRDRQGWVEQYF

V: TRBV5-1
CDR3: CASSLATGSDTQYF

V: TRBV5-1
CDR3: CASSLELALYEQYF

V: TRBV19
CDR3: CASSPGGTGDDEQYF

V: TRBV7-9
CDR3: CASSLINYEQYF

V: TRBV27
CDR3: CASSSTGRNQPQHF

V: TRBV7-8
CDR3: CASGLFRGAMNTEAFF

V: TRBV11-2
CDR3: CASSLDLGSNSPLHF

V: TRBV18
CDR3: CASSPKHPGGADTEAFF

V: TRBV4-2
CDR3: CASSHPLDWTNTGELFF

V: TRBV11-1
CDR3: CASSLLGQRSYEQYF

V: TRBV7-8
CDR3: CASSPTGARGNTIYF

V: TRBV11-2
CDR3: CASSVTGTASTDTQYF

V: TRBV7-9
CDR3: CASSLVTGNTEAFF

V: TRBV25-1
CDR3: CASSPRGGANSPLHF

V: TRBV7-3
CDR3: CASSLSGTRFDEQYF

V: TRBV25-1
CDR3: CASSELGVSYEQYF

V: TRBV18
CDR3: CASSPMSGLTGGNTEAFF

V: TRBV5-8
CDR3: CASTLNRASFHGYTF

V: TRBV5-1
CDR3: CASSLSSAQGASSYEQYF

V: TRBV29-1
CDR3: CSAIRDRGYEQYF

V: TRBV9
CDR3: CASSQDPGQGLARVVDTQYF

V: TRBV4-2
CDR3: CASSQDLRRGGAITDTQYF

V: TRBV19
CDR3: CASRDRAVGEQYF

V: TRBV2
CDR3: CASSVFAEAFF

V: TRBV18
CDR3: CASSPDTDAGELFF

V: TRBV18
CDR3: CASSQGLSGNTIYF

V: TRBV7-2
CDR3: CASSLQGAAYEQYF